This entry concerns a single TCR beta chain. The antigen remains unidentified. This record belongs to a study of cytomegalovirus exposure and HLA in healthy donors. The study, taken as a whole, reports: A later analysis showed HLA-associated TCR beta chains outstripping equally common others in clonal expansion. In vitro experiments confirmed that a few CMV-associated chains were specific for CMV antigens.

In the PCR, 60 Vbeta and 13 Jbeta primers were used. TCRdb's copy holds only in-frame clones and misses some; the assay was immunoSEQ multiplex PCR. This repertoire shows under 200,000 clones, 80% to 90% found once; its top ten account for around a tenth. V was trimmed by 4 bases and J by 4 bases, leaving 17 bases between them. Germline V gene data show CDR1 as MNHEY and CDR2 as SVGAGI. The CDR3 length is 16 residues. The sequencing input was PBMCs. This clonotype was obtained from a man younger than 35 in good health and CMV-seropositive. The chain has TRBV6-5 and TRBJ2-1, with a possible D match to TRBD1 (6 bases). CDR3 protein: CASSSRTSGQYNEQFF. CDR3 sequence (DNA): TGTGCCAGCAGTTCTCGGACTTCGGGACAATACAATGAGCAGTTCTTC.